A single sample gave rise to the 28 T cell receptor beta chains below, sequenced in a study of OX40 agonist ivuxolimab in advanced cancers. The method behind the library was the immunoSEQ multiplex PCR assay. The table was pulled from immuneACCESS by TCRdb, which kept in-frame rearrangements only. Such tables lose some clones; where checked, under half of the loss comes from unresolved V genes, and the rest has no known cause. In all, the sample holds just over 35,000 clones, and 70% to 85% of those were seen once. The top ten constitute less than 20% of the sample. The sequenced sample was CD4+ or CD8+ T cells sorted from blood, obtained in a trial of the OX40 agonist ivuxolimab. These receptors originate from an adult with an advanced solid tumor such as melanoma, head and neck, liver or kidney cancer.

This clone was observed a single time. The CDR3 spells CASNANTGAEAFF. CDR3 nucleotide sequence: TGCGCCAGCAACGCAAACACAGGGGCTGAAGCTTTCTTT. The chain has TRBV4-1 and TRBJ1-1; 7 nucleotides agree with TRBD1. The CDR3 covers 13 residues. Germline CDR1 reads MGHRA; CDR2 reads YSYEKL. The V and J ends lost 7 bases and 6 bases, in that order; junction bases with no gene match: 8.

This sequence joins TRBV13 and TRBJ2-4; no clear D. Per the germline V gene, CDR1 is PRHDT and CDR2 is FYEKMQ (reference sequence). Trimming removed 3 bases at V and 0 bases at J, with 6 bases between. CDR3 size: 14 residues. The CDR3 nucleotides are TGTGCCAGCAGCTTGACGATAGCCAAAAACATTCAGTACTTC. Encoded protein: CASSLTIAKNIQYF.

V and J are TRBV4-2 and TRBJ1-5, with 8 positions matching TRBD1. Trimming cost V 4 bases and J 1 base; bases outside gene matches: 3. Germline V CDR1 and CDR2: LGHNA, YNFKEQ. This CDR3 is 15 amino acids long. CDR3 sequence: CASSLRQGSNQPQHF. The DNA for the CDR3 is TGTGCCAGCAGCCTGCGACAGGGGAGCAATCAGCCCCAGCATTTT.

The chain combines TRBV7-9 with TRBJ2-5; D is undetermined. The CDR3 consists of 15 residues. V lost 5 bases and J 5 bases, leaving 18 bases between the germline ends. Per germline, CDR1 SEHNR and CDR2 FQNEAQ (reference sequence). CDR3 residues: CASSPLPDLWETQYF. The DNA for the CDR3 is TGTGCCAGCAGCCCCCTCCCCGACTTATGGGAGACCCAGTACTTC. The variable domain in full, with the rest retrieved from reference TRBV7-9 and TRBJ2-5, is DTGVSQNPRHKITKRGQNVTFRCDPISEHNRLYWYRQTLGQGPEFLTYFQNEAQLEKSRLLSDRFSAERPKGSFSTLEIQRTEQGDSAMYLCASSPLPDLWETQYFGPGTRLLVL.

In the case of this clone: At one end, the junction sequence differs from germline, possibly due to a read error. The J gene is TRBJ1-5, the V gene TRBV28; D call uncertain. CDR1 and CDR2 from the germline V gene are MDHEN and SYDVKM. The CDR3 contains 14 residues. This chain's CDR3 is CASSAPTDYQPQHF. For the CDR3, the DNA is TGTGCCAGCAGCGCACCGACGGACTATCAACCCCAGCATTTT.

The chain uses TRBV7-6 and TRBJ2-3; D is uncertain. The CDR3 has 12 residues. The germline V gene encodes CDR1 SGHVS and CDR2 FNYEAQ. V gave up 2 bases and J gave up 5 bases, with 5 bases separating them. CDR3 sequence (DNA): TGTGCCAGCAGCTTATACGGAGATACGCAGTATTTT. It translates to CASSLYGDTQYF.

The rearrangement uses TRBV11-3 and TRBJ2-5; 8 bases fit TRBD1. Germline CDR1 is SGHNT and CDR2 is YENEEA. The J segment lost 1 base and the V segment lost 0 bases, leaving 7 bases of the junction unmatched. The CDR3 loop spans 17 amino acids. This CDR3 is CASSLEGTGGSQETQYF. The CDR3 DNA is TGTGCCAGCAGCTTAGAAGGCACAGGGGGGAGCCAAGAGACCCAGTACTTC.

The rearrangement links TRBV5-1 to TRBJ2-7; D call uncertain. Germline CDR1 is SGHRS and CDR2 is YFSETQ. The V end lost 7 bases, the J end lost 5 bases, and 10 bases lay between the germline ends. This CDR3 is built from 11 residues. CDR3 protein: CASSVGHEQYF. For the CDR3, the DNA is TGCGCCAGCTCCGTCGGGCACGAGCAGTACTTC. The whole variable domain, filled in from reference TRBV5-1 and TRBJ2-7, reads KAGVTQTPRYLIKTRGQQVTLSCSPISGHRSVSWYQQTPGQGLQFLFEYFSETQRNKGNFPGRFSGRQFSNSRSEMNVSTLELGDSALYLCASSVGHEQYFGPGTRLTVT.

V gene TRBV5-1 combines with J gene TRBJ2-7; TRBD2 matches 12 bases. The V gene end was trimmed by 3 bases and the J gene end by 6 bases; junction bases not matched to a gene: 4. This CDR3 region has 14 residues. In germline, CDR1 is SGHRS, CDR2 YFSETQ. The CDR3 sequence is CASSWTSGMPEQYF. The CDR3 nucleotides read TGCGCCAGCAGCTGGACTAGCGGGATGCCCGAGCAGTACTTC.

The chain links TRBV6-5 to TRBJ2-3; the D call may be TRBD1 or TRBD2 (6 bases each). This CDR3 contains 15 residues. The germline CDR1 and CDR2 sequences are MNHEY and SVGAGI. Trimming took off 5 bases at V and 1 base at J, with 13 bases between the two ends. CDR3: CASSKGGEGTDTQYF. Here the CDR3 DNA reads TGTGCCAGCAGTAAGGGGGGAGAGGGCACAGATACGCAGTATTTT.

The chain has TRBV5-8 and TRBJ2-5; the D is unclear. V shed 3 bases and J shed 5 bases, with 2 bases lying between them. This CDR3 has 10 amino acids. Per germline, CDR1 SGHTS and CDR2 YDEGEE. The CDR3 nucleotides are TGTGCCAGCAGCTGGGAGACCCAGTACTTC. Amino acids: CASSWETQYF.

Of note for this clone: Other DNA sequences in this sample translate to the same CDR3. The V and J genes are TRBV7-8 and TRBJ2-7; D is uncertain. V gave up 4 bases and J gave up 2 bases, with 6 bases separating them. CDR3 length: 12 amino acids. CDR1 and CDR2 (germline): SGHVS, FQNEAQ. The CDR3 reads CASSSRTYEQYF. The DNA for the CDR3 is TGTGCCAGCAGCTCGAGGACCTACGAGCAGTACTTC.

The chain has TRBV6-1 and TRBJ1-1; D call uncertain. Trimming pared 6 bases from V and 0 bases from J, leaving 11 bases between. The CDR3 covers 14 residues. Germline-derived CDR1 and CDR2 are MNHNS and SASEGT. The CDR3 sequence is CASRIDGLNTEAFF. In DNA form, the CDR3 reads TGTGCCAGCAGGATCGACGGACTGAACACTGAAGCTTTCTTT.

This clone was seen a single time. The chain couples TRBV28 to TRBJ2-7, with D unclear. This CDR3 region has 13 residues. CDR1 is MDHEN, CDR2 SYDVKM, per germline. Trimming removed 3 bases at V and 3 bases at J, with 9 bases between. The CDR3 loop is CASSLSIRYEQYF. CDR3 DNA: TGTGCCAGCAGTTTGTCTATCCGCTACGAGCAGTACTTC. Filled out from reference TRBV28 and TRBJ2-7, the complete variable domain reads DVKVTQSSRYLVKRTGEKVFLECVQDMDHENMFWYRQDPGLGLRLIYFSYDVKMKEKGDIPEGYSVSREKKERFSLILESASTNQTSMYLCASSLSIRYEQYFGPGTRLTVT.

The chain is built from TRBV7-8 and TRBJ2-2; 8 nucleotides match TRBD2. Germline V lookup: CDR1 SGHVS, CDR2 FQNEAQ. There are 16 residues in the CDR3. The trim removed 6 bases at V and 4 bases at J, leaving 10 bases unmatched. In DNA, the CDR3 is TGTGCCAGCAGGCCTCTAGCGGGCGAACCCACCGGGGAGCTGTTTTTT. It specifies CASRPLAGEPTGELFF.

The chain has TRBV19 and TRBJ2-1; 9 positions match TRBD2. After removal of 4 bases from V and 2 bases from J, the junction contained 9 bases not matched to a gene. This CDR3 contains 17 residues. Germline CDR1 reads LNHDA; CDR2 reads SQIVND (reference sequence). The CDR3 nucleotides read TGTGCCAGTAGTACCCTGACTAGCGGAGGAGCCTACAATGAGCAGTTCTTC. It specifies CASSTLTSGGAYNEQFF.

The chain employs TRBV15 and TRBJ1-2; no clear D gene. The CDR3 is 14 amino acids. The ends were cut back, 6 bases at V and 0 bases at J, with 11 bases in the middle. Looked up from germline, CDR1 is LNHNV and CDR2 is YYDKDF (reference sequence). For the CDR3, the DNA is TGTGCCACCAGAAGCCCCTACTCTAACTATGGCTACACCTTC. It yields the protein CATRSPYSNYGYTF.

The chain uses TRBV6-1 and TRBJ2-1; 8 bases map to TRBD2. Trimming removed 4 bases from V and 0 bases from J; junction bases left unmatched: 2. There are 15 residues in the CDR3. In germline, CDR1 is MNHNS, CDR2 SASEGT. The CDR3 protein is CASSAGTSSYNEQFF. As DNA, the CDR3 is TGTGCCAGCAGTGCCGGGACTAGCTCCTACAATGAGCAGTTCTTC.

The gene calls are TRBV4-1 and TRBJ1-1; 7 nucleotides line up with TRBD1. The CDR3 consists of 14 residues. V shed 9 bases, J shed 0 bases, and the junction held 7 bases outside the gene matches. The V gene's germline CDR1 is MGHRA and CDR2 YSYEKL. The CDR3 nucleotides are TGCGCCAGTACGACAGGGTGGATGAACACTGAAGCTTTCTTT. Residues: CASTTGWMNTEAFF.

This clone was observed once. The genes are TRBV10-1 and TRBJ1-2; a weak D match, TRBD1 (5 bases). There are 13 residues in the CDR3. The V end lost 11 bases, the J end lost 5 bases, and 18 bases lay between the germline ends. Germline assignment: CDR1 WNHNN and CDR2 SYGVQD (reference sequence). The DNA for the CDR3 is TGCGCCGATTACCTGGACAAATTATATGGCTACACCTTC. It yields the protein CADYLDKLYGYTF.

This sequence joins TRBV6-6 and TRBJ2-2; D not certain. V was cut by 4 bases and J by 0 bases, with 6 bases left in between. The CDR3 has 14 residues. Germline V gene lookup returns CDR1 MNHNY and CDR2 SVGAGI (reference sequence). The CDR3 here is CASSSRPNTGELFF. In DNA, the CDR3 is TGTGCCAGCAGTTCACGGCCGAACACCGGGGAGCTGTTTTTT.

The CDR3 reads CASGLVKSLGAYNEQFF. Written as DNA, the CDR3 is TGTGCTAGTGGTTTGGTAAAGTCCCTAGGGGCTTACAATGAGCAGTTCTTC. V usage is TRBV12-5 and J usage is TRBJ2-1; D is perhaps TRBD1 (5 bases). V dropped 0 bases and J dropped 4 bases, with 16 bases sitting between them. Germline-derived CDR1 and CDR2 are LGHNT and FRNRAP. The CDR3 totals 17 residues.

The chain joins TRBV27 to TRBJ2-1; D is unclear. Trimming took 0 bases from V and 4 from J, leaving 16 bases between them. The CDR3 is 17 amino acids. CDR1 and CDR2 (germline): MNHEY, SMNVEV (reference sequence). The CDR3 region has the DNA TGTGCCAGCAGTTTATCGACCCTCCCAAATGGGTACAATGAGCAGTTCTTC. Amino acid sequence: CASSLSTLPNGYNEQFF.

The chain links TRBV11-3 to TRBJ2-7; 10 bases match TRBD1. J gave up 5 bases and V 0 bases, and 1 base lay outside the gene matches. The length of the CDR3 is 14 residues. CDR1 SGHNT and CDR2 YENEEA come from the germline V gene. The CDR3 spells CASSLEGQGNEQYF. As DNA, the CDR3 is TGTGCCAGCAGCTTAGAGGGACAGGGGAACGAGCAGTACTTC.

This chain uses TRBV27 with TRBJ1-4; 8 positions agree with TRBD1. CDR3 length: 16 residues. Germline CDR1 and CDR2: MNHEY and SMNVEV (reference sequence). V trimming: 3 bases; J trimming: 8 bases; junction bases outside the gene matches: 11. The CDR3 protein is CASSFLYRGKGEKLFF. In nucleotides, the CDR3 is TGTGCCAGCAGTTTCCTTTACAGGGGGAAGGGGGAAAAACTGTTTTTT.

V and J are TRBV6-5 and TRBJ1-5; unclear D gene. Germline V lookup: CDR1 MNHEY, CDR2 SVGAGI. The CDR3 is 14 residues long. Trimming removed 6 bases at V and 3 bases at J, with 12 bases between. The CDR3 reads CASRVGRYNQPQHF. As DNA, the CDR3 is TGTGCCAGCAGGGTCGGACGGTACAATCAGCCCCAGCATTTT.

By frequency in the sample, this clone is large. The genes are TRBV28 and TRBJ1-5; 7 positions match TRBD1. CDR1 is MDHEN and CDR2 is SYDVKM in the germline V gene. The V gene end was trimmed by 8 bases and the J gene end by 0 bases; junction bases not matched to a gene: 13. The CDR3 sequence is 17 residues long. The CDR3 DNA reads TGTGCCAGCGGAACCTTCACAGGGGACCATAGCAATCAGCCCCAGCATTTT. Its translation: CASGTFTGDHSNQPQHF.

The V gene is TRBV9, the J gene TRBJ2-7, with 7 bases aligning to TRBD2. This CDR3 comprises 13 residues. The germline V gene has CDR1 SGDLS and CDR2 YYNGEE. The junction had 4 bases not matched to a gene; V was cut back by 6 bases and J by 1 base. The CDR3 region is CASKASGSYEQYF. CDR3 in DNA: TGTGCCAGCAAAGCTAGCGGTTCCTACGAGCAGTACTTC.